These T cell receptor beta chains were read from a single sample in a study of cytomegalovirus exposure and HLA in healthy donors. Measured with immunoSEQ multiplex PCR; TCRdb has only the in-frame clones, and not every one. The sample shows fewer than 200,000 clones, approximately 77% of them seen only once. Sequencing was done on a sample of PBMCs. The origin of the receptors is a male donor in good health and CMV-seronegative. CDR3s include the opening cysteine and the closing phenylalanine or tryptophan. Fields, in order: D gene, V gene, J gene, clone size, CDR3 protein, CDR3 DNA. A D gene is named only where the DNA matches it firmly. A row's size may be missing; if present it is once, few, many or a size class.

D: .; V: TRBV27; J: TRBJ1-2; size: .; CDR3: CASSFGGRIDGYTF; DNA: TGTGCCAGCAGTTTTGGAGGGCGGATTGATGGCTACACCTTC
D: TRBD1; V: TRBV5-1; J: TRBJ1-1; size: .; CDR3: CASSKGGTGGGNTEAFF; DNA: TGCGCCAGCAGCAAAGGGGGGACAGGGGGAGGGAACACTGAAGCTTTCTTT
D: TRBD1; V: TRBV19; J: TRBJ1-2; size: .; CDR3: CASSPQGLVGYTF; DNA: TGTGCCAGTAGTCCACAGGGGTTGGTCGGCTACACCTTC
D: .; V: TRBV12-5; J: TRBJ1-1; size: once; CDR3: CASGLEGAGTEAFF; DNA: TGTGCTAGTGGTTTGGAAGGAGCTGGGACTGAAGCTTTCTTT
D: TRBD1; V: TRBV5-5; J: TRBJ1-6; size: .; CDR3: CASSLSGTGNSNSPLHF; DNA: TGTGCCAGCAGCCTCTCCGGGACAGGGAACAGTAATTCACCCCTCCACTTT
D: .; V: TRBV28; J: TRBJ2-2; size: .; CDR3: CASRDRRNTGELFF; DNA: TGTGCCAGCCGAGACAGGAGAAACACCGGGGAGCTGTTTTTT
D: .; V: TRBV2; J: TRBJ1-5; size: .; CDR3: CASSERNSGPNQPQHF; DNA: TGTGCCAGCAGTGAGAGAAATTCAGGGCCCAATCAGCCCCAGCATTTT
D: TRBD1; V: TRBV5-4; J: TRBJ2-7; size: .; CDR3: CASSLFHRGLYEQYF; DNA: TGTGCCAGCAGCCTGTTTCATAGGGGGCTCTACGAGCAGTACTTC
D: TRBD1; V: TRBV7-2; J: TRBJ2-7; size: .; CDR3: CASSPNRDSYEQYF; DNA: TGTGCCAGCAGCCCGAACCGGGACAGCTACGAGCAGTACTTC
D: TRBD1; V: TRBV5-4; J: TRBJ1-4; size: .; CDR3: CASSSAGTASEKLFF; DNA: TGTGCCAGCAGCTCGGCGGGGACAGCGTCGGAAAAACTGTTTTTT
D: TRBD1; V: TRBV2; J: TRBJ2-3; size: .; CDR3: CASGGDRGVADTQYF; DNA: TGTGCCAGCGGTGGTGACAGGGGCGTAGCAGATACGCAGTATTTT
D: .; V: TRBV7-6; J: TRBJ1-1; size: .; CDR3: CASSFRQDGMIGTEAFF; DNA: TGTGCCAGCAGCTTTCGACAGGACGGCATGATTGGCACTGAAGCTTTCTTT
D: TRBD1; V: TRBV14; J: TRBJ1-2; size: .; CDR3: CASSYNAGQGFSKGYTF; DNA: TGTGCCAGCAGTTACAATGCGGGACAGGGATTCTCTAAGGGCTACACCTTC
D: TRBD1; V: TRBV5-6; J: TRBJ1-5; size: .; CDR3: CASSPAAGRGLFSNQPQHF; DNA: TGTGCCAGCAGCCCCGCGGCGGGCAGGGGGCTTTTTAGCAATCAGCCCCAGCATTTT
D: TRBD1; V: TRBV19; J: TRBJ1-6; size: .; CDR3: CATQGLGQGRNSPLHF; DNA: TGTGCCACCCAGGGACTCGGACAGGGGAGGAATTCACCCCTCCACTTT
D: .; V: TRBV19; J: TRBJ1-5; size: .; CDR3: CASSILPSVNQPQHF; DNA: TGTGCCAGTAGTATATTGCCAAGCGTCAATCAGCCCCAGCATTTT
D: .; V: TRBV4-3; J: TRBJ2-3; size: .; CDR3: CASSRNREDTQYF; DNA: TGCGCCAGCAGCCGGAACAGGGAGGATACGCAGTATTTT
D: .; V: TRBV11-2; J: TRBJ1-1; size: .; CDR3: CASSSSDRNTEAFF; DNA: TGTGCCAGCAGCTCTTCCGACAGGAACACTGAAGCTTTCTTT
D: .; V: TRBV25-1; J: TRBJ1-5; size: .; CDR3: CASRASSYNQPQHF; DNA: TGTGCCAGCAGGGCTTCCAGTTACAATCAGCCCCAGCATTTT
D: .; V: TRBV27; J: TRBJ2-7; size: .; CDR3: CASAQDFGAQYF; DNA: TGTGCCAGCGCTCAAGACTTCGGTGCGCAGTACTTC
D: .; V: TRBV7-2; J: TRBJ1-2; size: .; CDR3: CASSLLRGYTF; DNA: TGTGCCAGCAGCTTATTGAGGGGCTACACCTTC
D: .; V: TRBV1; J: TRBJ2-3; size: .; CDR3: CTSSQTTKSTDTQYF; DNA: TGCACCAGCAGCCAGACTACCAAGAGCACAGATACGCAGTATTTT
D: TRBD2; V: TRBV29-1; J: TRBJ2-1; size: few; CDR3: CSVAIAGGYYNEQFF; DNA: TGCAGCGTTGCTATAGCGGGAGGCTACTACAATGAGCAGTTCTTC
D: TRBD2; V: TRBV7-9; J: TRBJ2-5; size: .; CDR3: CASSLAQWLAGGRQETQYF; DNA: TGTGCCAGCAGCTTAGCGCAATGGCTAGCGGGAGGGCGCCAAGAGACCCAGTACTTC
D: TRBD2; V: TRBV4-1; J: TRBJ2-7; size: .; CDR3: CASSQDSSGRLEQYF; DNA: TGCGCCAGCAGCCAAGATTCCAGCGGGAGGCTCGAGCAGTACTTC
D: TRBD1; V: TRBV5-1; J: TRBJ2-5; size: .; CDR3: CASSWTGGETQYF; DNA: TGCGCCAGCAGCTGGACAGGGGGAGAGACCCAGTACTTC